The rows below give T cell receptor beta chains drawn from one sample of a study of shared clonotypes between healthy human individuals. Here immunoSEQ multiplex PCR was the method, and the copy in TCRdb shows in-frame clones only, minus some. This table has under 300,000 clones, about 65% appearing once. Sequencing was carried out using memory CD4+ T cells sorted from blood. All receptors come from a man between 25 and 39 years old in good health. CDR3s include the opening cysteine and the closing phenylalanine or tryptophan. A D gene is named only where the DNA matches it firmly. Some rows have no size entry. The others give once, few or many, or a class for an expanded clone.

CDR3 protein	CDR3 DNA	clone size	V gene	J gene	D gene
CATSRDRGTDQPQHF	TGCGCCACCTCCCGGGACAGGGGAACAGATCAGCCCCAGCATTTT	.	TRBV10-2	TRBJ1-5	TRBD1
CATSRGGQGNYGYTF	TGTGCCACCAGCAGGGGGGGACAGGGAAACTATGGCTACACCTTC	.	TRBV15	TRBJ1-2	TRBD1
CASSLALAEDTQYF	TGTGCCAGCAGCTTAGCCCTTGCGGAGGATACGCAGTATTTT	.	TRBV7-6	TRBJ2-3	.
CASSLIGTSSYEQYF	TGTGCCAGCAGCTTAATCGGGACTAGCTCCTACGAGCAGTACTTC	.	TRBV7-8	TRBJ2-7	TRBD2
CASSSPWGGTLYNEQFF	TGTGCCAGCAGCTCCCCGTGGGGGGGTACCCTCTACAATGAGCAGTTCTTC	.	TRBV11-2	TRBJ2-1	TRBD2
CASSLDRRETQYF	TGTGCCAGCAGCTTAGATAGGAGGGAGACCCAGTACTTC	.	TRBV7-2	TRBJ2-5	.
CASSQSGTGYGYTF	TGTGCCAGCAGCCAGTCAGGGACTGGCTATGGCTACACCTTC	.	TRBV7-9	TRBJ1-2	.
CASSYGHMNTEAFF	TGTGCCAGCAGTTACGGACATATGAACACTGAAGCTTTCTTT	.	TRBV6-5	TRBJ1-1	.
CASSAKGGGGTEAFF	TGTGCCAGCTCAGCCAAGGGAGGGGGCGGCACTGAAGCTTTCTTT	once	TRBV18	TRBJ1-1	TRBD1
CASSVQGSTDTQYF	TGTGCCAGCAGTGTACAGGGAAGCACAGATACGCAGTATTTT	many	TRBV6-1	TRBJ2-3	.
CASSLAGGSSTDTQYF	TGCGCCAGCAGCTTGGCAGGGGGCTCTAGCACAGATACGCAGTATTTT	.	TRBV5-1	TRBJ2-3	TRBD1
CASRDNLDQPQHF	TGCGCCAGCAGGGACAACTTGGATCAGCCCCAGCATTTT	.	TRBV10-2	TRBJ1-5	.
CASSEGSYYEQYF	TGTGCCAGCAGTGAGGGGTCGTACTACGAGCAGTACTTC	.	TRBV2	TRBJ2-7	.
CASSPLGQGLETQYF	TGCGCCAGCAGCCCCTTGGGACAGGGATTAGAGACCCAGTACTTC	.	TRBV5-1	TRBJ2-5	TRBD1
CASSSRTSGYEQYF	TGTGCCAGTAGTTCCAGGACTAGCGGCTACGAGCAGTACTTC	.	TRBV19	TRBJ2-7	TRBD2
CSVEVLGREIYEQYF	TGCAGCGTTGAGGTCTTAGGGCGGGAGATCTACGAGCAGTACTTC	.	TRBV29-1	TRBJ2-7	TRBD2
CASSLGGGGKETQYF	TGTGCCAGCAGCCTAGGAGGGGGCGGAAAAGAGACCCAGTACTTC	.	TRBV7-2	TRBJ2-5	.
CASSLWSSGRAPYEQYF	TGTGCCAGCAGCTTGTGGTCTAGCGGGAGGGCCCCCTACGAGCAGTACTTC	.	TRBV5-8	TRBJ2-7	TRBD2
CSVAQKVGTDTQYF	TGCAGCGTTGCGCAGAAAGTGGGCACAGATACGCAGTATTTT	few	TRBV29-1	TRBJ2-3	.
CASSQQGVSGNTIYF	TGTGCCAGCTCACAACAGGGTGTCTCTGGAAACACCATATATTTT	.	TRBV18	TRBJ1-3	.
CASSLNLWGAQFF	TGTGCCAGCAGTTTAAATCTGTGGGGGGCTCAGTTCTTC	.	TRBV27	TRBJ2-1	.
CASSPSSGVAFF	TGTGCCAGCAGTCCGTCAAGCGGGGTAGCGTTCTTC	.	TRBV28	TRBJ2-1	TRBD2
CVVGARTDTQYF	TGTGTAGTCGGAGCCCGCACAGATACGCAGTATTTT	.	TRBV28	TRBJ2-3	.
CASSQSGYEAFF	TGTGCCAGCAGCCAATCCGGGTATGAAGCTTTCTTT	many	TRBV16	TRBJ1-1	.
CASRQRRAFTEAFF	TGTGCCAGTAGGCAGCGTCGGGCGTTTACTGAAGCTTTCTTT	.	TRBV6-5	TRBJ1-1	.
CASSNWDRGGQETQYF	TGTGCCAGCAGCAATTGGGACAGGGGAGGGCAAGAGACCCAGTACTTC	.	TRBV7-7	TRBJ2-5	TRBD1